This T cell receptor (beta chain) was obtained from a study of tumor-infiltrating lymphocytes in primary liver carcinoma. On the study more broadly: The patient group consisted of men and women aged 30 to 69 years.

The template, 500 ng total RNA, yielded TCR beta cDNA made with a constant-region primer. Each TCR beta library was derived from three nested multiplex PCR rounds that employed slightly modified ARM-PCR. A C-beta reverse primer and TRBV1-TRBV30 forward primers served in each of the first two PCR rounds, at ten to eleven cycles apiece. TCRdb re-called the multiplex PCR reads with MiXCR, one entry per CDR3 protein. The sample has about 330,000 distinct CDR3 sequences, approximately 64% seen once; the top ten hold 5.5% to 8%. Germline DNA was also extracted, while the blood RNA originated from unsorted whole blood. The CDR3 is made up of 13 amino acids. The V gene end was trimmed by 4 bases and the J gene end by 7 bases; junction bases not matched to a gene: 4. Germline V gene sequence: CDR1 GTSNPN, CDR2 SVGIG (reference sequence). This clonotype was counted once. Its antigen is undetermined. Study results and caveats: The use of bulk unsorted samples meant that CD4+ and CD8+ repertoires were not compared. Reduced overlap was seen in tumor-adjacent and tumor-blood pairs versus tumor region pairs.

Sequenced material: peripheral blood. J is TRBJ1-6 and V is TRBV30; the match to TRBD1 covers 7 bases. This receptor was obtained from a man aged 35 to 55 with primary liver carcinoma and hepatitis B virus infection. This CDR3 reads CAWTPGQNSPLHF. In DNA form, the CDR3 reads TGTGCCTGGACTCCGGGACAGAATTCACCCCTCCACTTT.